The rows below give T cell receptor beta chains drawn from one sample of a study of response to subunit inactivated influenza vaccine. One entry per CDR3 protein, called by TCRdb with MiXCR from the RT-PCR reads. The sample includes approximately 680,000 distinct CDR3 sequences, 15% to 19% of them seen just once. Sequencing used PBMCs from blood, obtained approximately 12 days after vaccination. These receptors were collected from a man aged 50 to 59 who received an inactivated influenza vaccine. Each CDR3 is given with its conserved first and last residue. D genes are given only for firm matches. The size of a clone is reported for some rows only, either as once, few or many, or as a class for expanded clones.

v_call: TRBV11-2; clone_size: many; j_call: TRBJ2-2; cdr3_length: 14; d_call: .; cdr3_nt: TGTGCCAGCAGCCTAGGGCGGGTCACCGGGGAGCTGTTTTTT; cdr3_aa: CASSLGRVTGELFF
v_call: TRBV7-2; clone_size: .; j_call: TRBJ2-1; cdr3_length: 16; d_call: TRBD2; cdr3_nt: TGTGCCAGCAGCTTAGGTGGGACTAGGTCTTACAATGAGCAGTTCTTC; cdr3_aa: CASSLGGTRSYNEQFF
v_call: TRBV11-1; clone_size: many; j_call: TRBJ2-1; cdr3_length: 16; d_call: .; cdr3_nt: TGTGCCAGCAGCTTAGCGTATCTAGCCCCGTACAATGAGCAGTTCTTC; cdr3_aa: CASSLAYLAPYNEQFF
v_call: TRBV5-1; clone_size: many; j_call: TRBJ2-7; cdr3_length: 14; d_call: .; cdr3_nt: TGCGCCAGCAGCTTGAGCAGGGTTTCCTACGAGCAGTACTTC; cdr3_aa: CASSLSRVSYEQYF
v_call: TRBV18; clone_size: few; j_call: TRBJ2-5; cdr3_length: 13; d_call: .; cdr3_nt: TGTGCCAGCTCGCCCGAGGTTCAAGAGACCCAGTACTTC; cdr3_aa: CASSPEVQETQYF
v_call: TRBV15; clone_size: few; j_call: TRBJ2-5; cdr3_length: 15; d_call: .; cdr3_nt: TGTGCCACCAGCAGAGAACGCGGGTTCCAAGAGACCCAGTACTTC; cdr3_aa: CATSRERGFQETQYF
v_call: TRBV25-1; clone_size: .; j_call: TRBJ2-3; cdr3_length: 15; d_call: TRBD2; cdr3_nt: TGTGCCAGCAGTGACCTAGCGGGGATTACAGATACGCAGTATTTT; cdr3_aa: CASSDLAGITDTQYF
v_call: TRBV9; clone_size: many; j_call: TRBJ2-7; cdr3_length: 14; d_call: .; cdr3_nt: TGTGCCAGCAGCGCCACATTACAGGGATACGAGCAGTACTTC; cdr3_aa: CASSATLQGYEQYF
v_call: TRBV10-3; clone_size: few; j_call: TRBJ1-3; cdr3_length: 14; d_call: .; cdr3_nt: TGTGCCATCAGTGAGGCAGACGGCGGAAACACCATATATTTT; cdr3_aa: CAISEADGGNTIYF
v_call: TRBV10-3; clone_size: .; j_call: TRBJ2-6; cdr3_length: 17; d_call: TRBD1; cdr3_nt: TGTGCCATCAGTCCGACAGGGTTCCTACCTGGGGCCAACGTCCTGACTTTC; cdr3_aa: CAISPTGFLPGANVLTF
v_call: TRBV5-6; clone_size: many; j_call: TRBJ2-1; cdr3_length: 14; d_call: TRBD2; cdr3_nt: TGTGCCAGCAGCCCCACCGGACTAGCACTTGAGCAGTTCTTC; cdr3_aa: CASSPTGLALEQFF
v_call: TRBV6-2/TRBV6-3; clone_size: .; j_call: TRBJ1-1; cdr3_length: 15; d_call: .; cdr3_nt: TGTGCCGCGGCCGGGGTCAGGCTGTTGAACACTGAAGCTTTCTTT; cdr3_aa: CAAAGVRLLNTEAFF
v_call: TRBV10-3; clone_size: many; j_call: TRBJ1-6; cdr3_length: 14; d_call: .; cdr3_nt: TGTGCCATCAGTGTAGACAGAGATAATTCACCCCTCCACTTT; cdr3_aa: CAISVDRDNSPLHF
v_call: TRBV18; clone_size: .; j_call: TRBJ1-4; cdr3_length: 15; d_call: .; cdr3_nt: TGTGCCAGCTCACTCTCACAGGCAACTAATGAAAAACTGTTTTTT; cdr3_aa: CASSLSQATNEKLFF
v_call: TRBV15; clone_size: .; j_call: TRBJ1-2; cdr3_length: 13; d_call: .; cdr3_nt: TGTGCCACCAGCAGAGATCGTATCTATGGCTACACCTTC; cdr3_aa: CATSRDRIYGYTF
v_call: TRBV4-1; clone_size: few; j_call: TRBJ2-3; cdr3_length: 19; d_call: TRBD2; cdr3_nt: TGCGCCAGCAGCCAAGTCCTAGCGGGGGGGCCCGCCTTCACAGATACGCAGTATTTT; cdr3_aa: CASSQVLAGGPAFTDTQYF
v_call: TRBV2; clone_size: .; j_call: TRBJ2-7; cdr3_length: 13; d_call: TRBD2; cdr3_nt: TGTGCCAGCAGAAGAGCGGGGTTCTACGAGCAGTACTTC; cdr3_aa: CASRRAGFYEQYF
v_call: TRBV6-1; clone_size: .; j_call: TRBJ2-5; cdr3_length: 13; d_call: .; cdr3_nt: TGTGCCAGCAGGTCAGACCTCCAAGAGACCCAGTACTTC; cdr3_aa: CASRSDLQETQYF
v_call: TRBV12-3/TRBV12-4; clone_size: few; j_call: TRBJ1-2; cdr3_length: 13; d_call: .; cdr3_nt: TGTGCCAGCAGCCTAGGGACCCACTATGGCTACACCTTC; cdr3_aa: CASSLGTHYGYTF
v_call: TRBV11-1; clone_size: .; j_call: TRBJ2-7; cdr3_length: 19; d_call: TRBD1; cdr3_nt: TGTGCCAGCAGCCCTCGCCCCCGGGACAGGTTTTTCTTACTCTACGAGCAGTACTTC; cdr3_aa: CASSPRPRDRFFLLYEQYF
v_call: TRBV20-1; clone_size: .; j_call: TRBJ2-7; cdr3_length: 13; d_call: .; cdr3_nt: TGCAGTGCTAGTTCACGGGGGCGCTACGAGCAGTACTTC; cdr3_aa: CSASSRGRYEQYF
v_call: TRBV10-3; clone_size: .; j_call: TRBJ2-1; cdr3_length: 16; d_call: .; cdr3_nt: TGTGCCATCAGGGATAGTGTAGGGGGTGTGTCCAATGAGCAGTTCTTC; cdr3_aa: CAIRDSVGGVSNEQFF
v_call: TRBV12-3/TRBV12-4; clone_size: few; j_call: TRBJ1-5; cdr3_length: 14; d_call: .; cdr3_nt: TGTGCCAGCAGCCTGCACGAGGTCAATCAGCCCCAGCATTTT; cdr3_aa: CASSLHEVNQPQHF
v_call: TRBV6-1; clone_size: .; j_call: TRBJ2-1; cdr3_length: 14; d_call: .; cdr3_nt: TGTGCCACCAGGTCGGATAGCTCCTACAATGAGCAGTTCTTC; cdr3_aa: CATRSDSSYNEQFF
v_call: TRBV7-6; clone_size: few; j_call: TRBJ2-1; cdr3_length: 15; d_call: .; cdr3_nt: TGTGCCAGCAGCTTAGATGGTCAGAACTACAATGAGCAGTTCTTC; cdr3_aa: CASSLDGQNYNEQFF
v_call: TRBV12-3/TRBV12-4; clone_size: .; j_call: TRBJ1-4; cdr3_length: 11; d_call: .; cdr3_nt: TGTGTCAGCAGTTTAAAGGAAAAACTGTTTTTT; cdr3_aa: CVSSLKEKLFF
v_call: TRBV20-1; clone_size: few; j_call: TRBJ1-5; cdr3_length: 13; d_call: .; cdr3_nt: TGCAGTGCCCCCGGGAGGGAAGGTCAGCCCCAGCATTTT; cdr3_aa: CSAPGREGQPQHF
v_call: TRBV15; clone_size: few; j_call: TRBJ2-1; cdr3_length: 13; d_call: TRBD2; cdr3_nt: TGTGCCACCCGGACTAGCGGGGGCTATGAGCAGTTCTTC; cdr3_aa: CATRTSGGYEQFF
v_call: TRBV4-1; clone_size: .; j_call: TRBJ2-3; cdr3_length: 13; d_call: .; cdr3_nt: TGCGCCAGCAGCCTTCAGCCCCCAGATACGCAGTATTTT; cdr3_aa: CASSLQPPDTQYF
v_call: TRBV12-3/TRBV12-4; clone_size: .; j_call: TRBJ2-3; cdr3_length: 14; d_call: .; cdr3_nt: TGTGCCACCGGGTCCGGACGGAGCACAGATACGCAGTATTTT; cdr3_aa: CATGSGRSTDTQYF
v_call: TRBV20-1; clone_size: .; j_call: TRBJ2-4; cdr3_length: 13; d_call: .; cdr3_nt: TGCAGTGCTAGTTTTACAAGTCTACCCCCTCAGTACTTC; cdr3_aa: CSASFTSLPPQYF
v_call: TRBV6-2/TRBV6-3; clone_size: many; j_call: TRBJ2-2; cdr3_length: 16; d_call: .; cdr3_nt: TGTGCCAGCAGTTACTCCGCCGGGACCTACACCGGGGAGCTGTTTTTT; cdr3_aa: CASSYSAGTYTGELFF
v_call: TRBV18; clone_size: few; j_call: TRBJ1-2; cdr3_length: 13; d_call: TRBD1; cdr3_nt: TGTGCCAGCTCACCGACAGGGAAGTATGGCTACACCTTC; cdr3_aa: CASSPTGKYGYTF
v_call: TRBV18; clone_size: few; j_call: TRBJ2-7; cdr3_length: 15; d_call: .; cdr3_nt: TGTGCCAGCTCACCAAAGGGGACGGGACTCTACGAGCAGTACTTC; cdr3_aa: CASSPKGTGLYEQYF
v_call: TRBV15; clone_size: few; j_call: TRBJ2-5; cdr3_length: 15; d_call: .; cdr3_nt: TGTGCCACCAGCAGGATTCCGACAGGTCCAGAGACCCAGTACTTC; cdr3_aa: CATSRIPTGPETQYF
v_call: TRBV5-1; clone_size: .; j_call: TRBJ1-1; cdr3_length: 13; d_call: .; cdr3_nt: TGCGCCAGCAGCATGGAACAGGGCACTGAAGCTTTCTTT; cdr3_aa: CASSMEQGTEAFF
v_call: TRBV5-6; clone_size: few; j_call: TRBJ2-1; cdr3_length: 15; d_call: TRBD2; cdr3_nt: TGTGCCAGCAGCTGGACAACTAGCGGGAATAGTGAGCAGTTCTTC; cdr3_aa: CASSWTTSGNSEQFF
v_call: TRBV21-1; clone_size: .; j_call: TRBJ2-3; cdr3_length: 16; d_call: .; cdr3_nt: TGTGCCAGCAGCAAAGGGGAGGCTAGCGGCTCAGATACGCAGTATTTT; cdr3_aa: CASSKGEASGSDTQYF
v_call: TRBV5-1; clone_size: many; j_call: TRBJ2-1; cdr3_length: 15; d_call: TRBD1; cdr3_nt: TGCGCCAGCAGCTCCGGACAGGGTAGAGGGAATGAGCAGTTCTTC; cdr3_aa: CASSSGQGRGNEQFF
v_call: TRBV7-8; clone_size: few; j_call: TRBJ2-1; cdr3_length: 13; d_call: .; cdr3_nt: TGTGCCAGCAGCTTACGGGACCTTAGCGAGCAGTTCTTC; cdr3_aa: CASSLRDLSEQFF
v_call: TRBV5-1; clone_size: .; j_call: TRBJ1-1; cdr3_length: 15; d_call: TRBD1; cdr3_nt: TGCGCCAGCAGCTCCGGGACAGGGATGAACACTGAAGCTTTCTTT; cdr3_aa: CASSSGTGMNTEAFF
v_call: TRBV29-1; clone_size: many; j_call: TRBJ1-1; cdr3_length: 14; d_call: .; cdr3_nt: TGCAGCGTTGAAAGGGGGGGAGTGAACACTGAAGCTTTCTTT; cdr3_aa: CSVERGGVNTEAFF
v_call: TRBV3-1; clone_size: few; j_call: TRBJ1-5; cdr3_length: 15; d_call: .; cdr3_nt: TGTGCCAGCAGCCAGGATCTGGGGGGCATTCAGCCCCAGCATTTT; cdr3_aa: CASSQDLGGIQPQHF
v_call: TRBV4-2; clone_size: .; j_call: TRBJ2-5; cdr3_length: 18; d_call: TRBD2; cdr3_nt: TGTGCCAGCAGCCAAGATCGTACTAGCGACACCTCCCAAGAGACCCAGCACTTC; cdr3_aa: CASSQDRTSDTSQETQHF
v_call: TRBV7-2; clone_size: few; j_call: TRBJ2-5; cdr3_length: 13; d_call: .; cdr3_nt: TGTGCCAGCAGCTTACATTTCCTGGAGACCCAGTACTTC; cdr3_aa: CASSLHFLETQYF
v_call: TRBV3-1; clone_size: .; j_call: TRBJ2-5; cdr3_length: 14; d_call: .; cdr3_nt: TGTGCCAGCAGCCAGAACAGGGCTGGGGAGACCCAGTACTTC; cdr3_aa: CASSQNRAGETQYF
v_call: TRBV6-5; clone_size: .; j_call: TRBJ1-1; cdr3_length: 17; d_call: .; cdr3_nt: TGTGCCAGCAGTTACTCGATCAAGGAAGGATGGTACACTGAAGCTTTCTTT; cdr3_aa: CASSYSIKEGWYTEAFF
v_call: TRBV20-1; clone_size: .; j_call: TRBJ1-2; cdr3_length: 12; d_call: .; cdr3_nt: TGCAGTGCTCACAGGGTCCCCTATGGCTACACCTTC; cdr3_aa: CSAHRVPYGYTF
v_call: TRBV29-1; clone_size: .; j_call: TRBJ2-7; cdr3_length: 13; d_call: TRBD2; cdr3_nt: TGCAGCGTCAAGACTAGCGGGAGCTACGAGCAGTACTTC; cdr3_aa: CSVKTSGSYEQYF
v_call: TRBV5-1; clone_size: few; j_call: TRBJ2-5; cdr3_length: 14; d_call: .; cdr3_nt: TGCGCCAGCAGCTTGGCCGTAGGGAAAGAGACCCAGTACTTC; cdr3_aa: CASSLAVGKETQYF
v_call: TRBV12-3/TRBV12-4; clone_size: .; j_call: TRBJ2-7; cdr3_length: 14; d_call: .; cdr3_nt: TGTGCCAGCAGTTTAGCGTCGACGGGCTACGAGCAGTACTTC; cdr3_aa: CASSLASTGYEQYF
v_call: TRBV3-1; clone_size: few; j_call: TRBJ1-1; cdr3_length: 15; d_call: .; cdr3_nt: TGTGCCAGCAGCCATGGTGACAGAACGAACACTGAAGCTTTCTTT; cdr3_aa: CASSHGDRTNTEAFF
v_call: TRBV5-5; clone_size: .; j_call: TRBJ2-5; cdr3_length: 15; d_call: TRBD1; cdr3_nt: TGTGCCAGCAGCTCAACAGGGGGTAGGGGGGAGACCCAGTACTTC; cdr3_aa: CASSSTGGRGETQYF
v_call: TRBV29-1; clone_size: few; j_call: TRBJ2-5; cdr3_length: 11; d_call: .; cdr3_nt: TGCAGCGTTGAGTGGTCGGAGACCCAGTACTTC; cdr3_aa: CSVEWSETQYF
v_call: TRBV5-1; clone_size: .; j_call: TRBJ2-5; cdr3_length: 15; d_call: TRBD2; cdr3_nt: TGCGCCAGCAGTCGTTTAGCGGGAGATCGGGAGACCCAGTACTTC; cdr3_aa: CASSRLAGDRETQYF
v_call: TRBV24-1; clone_size: few; j_call: TRBJ2-1; cdr3_length: 19; d_call: TRBD2; cdr3_nt: TGTGCCACCAGTGAAGGATACGGACTAGCTGATAACTCCTACAATGAGCAGTTCTTC; cdr3_aa: CATSEGYGLADNSYNEQFF
v_call: TRBV7-3; clone_size: many; j_call: TRBJ2-1; cdr3_length: 15; d_call: .; cdr3_nt: TGTGCCAGCAGCCTCGGGTTAGCCTCCTACAATGAGCAGTTCTTC; cdr3_aa: CASSLGLASYNEQFF
v_call: TRBV11-3; clone_size: .; j_call: TRBJ2-1; cdr3_length: 15; d_call: TRBD2; cdr3_nt: TGTGCCAGCAGTCATCGACTAGCGGCCTACAATGAGCAGTTCTTC; cdr3_aa: CASSHRLAAYNEQFF
v_call: TRBV2; clone_size: .; j_call: TRBJ2-1; cdr3_length: 14; d_call: .; cdr3_nt: TGTGCCAGCACCGACAGTTTGTCCTACAATGAGCAGTTCTTC; cdr3_aa: CASTDSLSYNEQFF